What follows describes a single TCR beta chain. This specimen belongs to a study of blood T cell repertoires in COVID-19. The CDR3 runs 14 residues. From germline, CDR1 is DFQATT and CDR2 SNEGSKA (reference sequence). The ends lost 6 bases at V and 0 bases at J; junction bases unmatched: 7. Study processing details: Reference gene primer amplification in the assay estimated nucleated cell counts. The protocol was immunoSEQ multiplex PCR, while the TCRdb copy is restricted to in-frame clones and leaves out a portion. V, J and clone size are taken as reported in that table, and D and trimming were inferred from the DNA itself. The sample shows 270,000 or so clones, roughly 84% of them seen only once.

The receptor was isolated from a woman aged 18-30 years with acute or convalescent COVID-19. The sample taken for sequencing was peripheral blood. The rearrangement links TRBV20-1 to TRBJ2-7; TRBD1 agrees at 8 bases. CDR3 amino acids: CSASRTGSSYEQYF. The DNA of the CDR3 is TGCAGTGCAAGTAGGACAGGGAGCTCCTACGAGCAGTACTTC.